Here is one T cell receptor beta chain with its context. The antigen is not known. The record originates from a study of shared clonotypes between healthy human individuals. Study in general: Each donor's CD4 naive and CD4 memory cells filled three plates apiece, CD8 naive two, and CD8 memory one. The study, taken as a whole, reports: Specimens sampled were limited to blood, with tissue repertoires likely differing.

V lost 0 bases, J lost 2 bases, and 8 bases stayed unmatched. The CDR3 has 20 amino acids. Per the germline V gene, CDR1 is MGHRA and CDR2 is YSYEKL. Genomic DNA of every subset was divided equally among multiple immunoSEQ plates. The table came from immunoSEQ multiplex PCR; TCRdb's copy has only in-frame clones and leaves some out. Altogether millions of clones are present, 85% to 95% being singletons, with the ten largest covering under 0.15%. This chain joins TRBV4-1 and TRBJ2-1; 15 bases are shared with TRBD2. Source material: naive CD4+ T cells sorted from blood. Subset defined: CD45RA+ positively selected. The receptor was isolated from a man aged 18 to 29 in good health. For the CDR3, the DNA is TGCGCCAGCAGCCAAGAAACTATACGGACTAGCGGGGGGGCCTACAATGAGCAGTTCTTC. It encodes CASSQETIRTSGGAYNEQFF.